Detailed here is one T cell receptor (beta chain). This sample was taken from a study of blood T cell repertoires in COVID-19. Study in general: PBMCs, B-cell-depleted T cells, or T cells provided the cDNA or gDNA that made up the material.

Per the original data handling: The assay estimated nucleated cells by amplifying reference gene primers. The repertoire was sequenced with immunoSEQ multiplex PCR; TCRdb's copy has only in-frame clones and lacks some. V and J calls and clone size are as listed in that table; D and trimming were resolved from the DNA. The table shows about 68,000 clones, with 84% occurring only once. The V gene end was trimmed by 4 bases and the J gene end by 9 bases; junction bases not matched to a gene: 9. CDR1 and CDR2 from the germline V gene are GTSNPN and SVGIG (reference sequence). This CDR3 contains 14 residues.

V usage is TRBV30 and J usage is TRBJ1-6, with 7 bases identical to TRBD1. This sequence originates from a man in his fifties with active COVID-19. Material for sequencing was peripheral blood. The CDR3, as DNA: TGTGCCTGGAACCCGACAGGGACCCTTTCACCCCTCCACTTT. Its translation is CAWNPTGTLSPLHF.